These T cell receptor beta chains were read from a single sample in a study of blood T cell repertoires in COVID-19. The assay was immunoSEQ multiplex PCR, and TCRdb's table has in-frame clones only and misses some. The data show 100,000 to 130,000 clones, about three quarters seen once. The sample was peripheral blood. The receptors shown here come from a middle-aged woman with acute or convalescent COVID-19. The CDR3 runs from the conserved cysteine through the conserved F or W. D genes are given only for firm matches. Some rows have no size entry. The others give once, few or many, or a class for an expanded clone.

D gene	V gene	clone size	J gene	CDR3 protein	CDR3 DNA
NA	TRBV6-6	NA	TRBJ1-1	CASGKNRVGNTEAFF	TGTGCCAGCGGTAAGAACAGGGTGGGGAACACTGAAGCTTTCTTT
TRBD1	TRBV10-3	few	TRBJ2-3	CAISESTGTDTQYF	TGTGCCATCAGTGAGTCGACAGGGACAGATACGCAGTATTTT
TRBD2	TRBV28	few	TRBJ2-3	CASGKGLAGATSTDTQYF	TGTGCCAGCGGCAAGGGACTAGCGGGCGCTACTAGCACAGATACGCAGTATTTT
NA	TRBV28	NA	TRBJ2-6	CATKRSGANVLTF	TGTGCCACCAAGAGATCTGGGGCCAACGTCCTGACTTTC
TRBD2	TRBV19	NA	TRBJ2-1	CASNRLAGGYNEQFF	TGTGCCAGTAATAGACTAGCGGGGGGGTACAATGAGCAGTTCTTC
NA	TRBV19	NA	TRBJ2-6	CASSLPPGAGANVLTF	TGTGCCAGTAGTTTACCCCCGGGGGCTGGGGCCAACGTCCTGACTTTC
NA	TRBV6-2/TRBV6-3	NA	TRBJ2-3	CASSYSPNTQYF	TGTGCCAGCAGTTACTCTCCTAATACGCAGTATTTT
NA	TRBV7-9	once	TRBJ1-6	CASSLAQVNSPLHF	TGTGCCAGCAGCTTAGCACAGGTCAATTCACCCCTCCACTTT
NA	TRBV3-1/TRBV3-2	NA	TRBJ1-4	CASSQGGTSEKLFF	TGTGCCAGCAGCCAAGGAGGAACTTCTGAAAAACTGTTTTTT
NA	TRBV6-5	once	TRBJ2-7	CASTLSFYEQYF	TGTGCCAGCACCCTATCCTTCTACGAGCAGTACTTC
NA	TRBV24-1	NA	TRBJ2-2	CATSDPRTENTGELFF	TGTGCCACCAGTGACCCAAGGACAGAGAACACCGGGGAGCTGTTTTTT
NA	TRBV5-6	once	TRBJ1-2	CASSPLTGSYGYTF	TGTGCCAGCAGCCCGCTGACAGGATCCTATGGCTACACCTTC
TRBD1	TRBV6-6	few	TRBJ1-5	CASSYAPGTGKEPQHF	TGTGCCAGCAGTTACGCACCCGGGACAGGGAAAGAGCCCCAGCATTTT
TRBD2	TRBV3-1/TRBV3-2	NA	TRBJ2-5	CASSQTSGGGQTQYF	TGTGCCAGCAGCCAAACTAGCGGGGGGGGGCAGACCCAGTACTTC
NA	TRBV13	NA	TRBJ1-4	CASSLKGVYEKLFF	TGTGCCAGCAGCTTAAAGGGGGTGTACGAAAAACTGTTTTTT
TRBD1	TRBV10-3	few	TRBJ2-2	CAISGSSDRDATGELFF	TGTGCCATCAGTGGTAGTAGCGACAGGGATGCCACCGGGGAGCTGTTTTTT
NA	TRBV6-5	few	TRBJ2-2	CASSLGGPNTGELFF	TGTGCCAGCAGTCTAGGGGGACCGAACACCGGGGAGCTGTTTTTT
NA	TRBV7-9	few	TRBJ2-2	CASSFGPASNTGELFF	TGTGCCAGCAGCTTTGGTCCAGCGTCGAACACCGGGGAGCTGTTTTTT
NA	TRBV14	NA	TRBJ1-2	CASSYSVQYGYTF	TGTGCCAGCAGCTACAGTGTCCAGTATGGCTACACCTTC
NA	TRBV24-1	NA	TRBJ1-1	CATMSGDTEAFF	TGTGCCACCATGTCAGGCGACACTGAAGCTTTCTTT
NA	TRBV5-4	NA	TRBJ2-2	CASSFGANTGELFF	TGTGCCAGCAGCTTTGGAGCGAACACCGGGGAGCTGTTTTTT
TRBD1	TRBV30	NA	TRBJ2-7	CAWSRDRDEQYF	TGTGCCTGGAGTCGGGACAGGGACGAGCAGTACTTC
NA	TRBV28	few	TRBJ1-2	CASSLPGNTNYGYTF	TGTGCCAGCAGTTTACCAGGGAACACTAACTATGGCTACACCTTC
TRBD1	TRBV2	NA	TRBJ1-2	CASSGRTGRTF	TGTGCCAGCAGTGGTAGGACAGGCCGCACCTTC
NA	TRBV28	NA	TRBJ2-5	CASSSPPAGGETQYF	TGTGCCAGCAGTTCTCCCCCCGCCGGGGGAGAGACCCAGTACTTC
TRBD2	TRBV25-1	once	TRBJ2-7	CASRGTSSYEQYF	TGTGCCAGCAGGGGGACTAGCAGCTACGAGCAGTACTTC
NA	TRBV5-1	few	TRBJ2-2	CASSGGSEATNTGELFF	TGCGCCAGCAGCGGGGGCTCGGAGGCCACGAACACCGGGGAGCTGTTTTTT
TRBD1	TRBV9	NA	TRBJ2-1	CASSAPLRDRANNEQFF	TGTGCCAGCAGCGCCCCTCTGCGGGACAGGGCTAACAATGAGCAGTTCTTC
TRBD2	TRBV11-3	NA	TRBJ2-1	CASSLGGGSYNEQFF	TGTGCCAGCAGCTTAGGGGGGGGATCCTACAATGAGCAGTTCTTC
TRBD2	TRBV6-2/TRBV6-3	NA	TRBJ2-5	CASSFPGGRRVAETQYF	TGTGCCAGCAGTTTCCCGGGGGGGAGAAGGGTTGCAGAGACCCAGTACTTC
TRBD1	TRBV5-1	few	TRBJ1-6	CASSLQGANSPLHF	TGCGCCAGCAGCTTACAGGGGGCGAATTCACCCCTCCACTTT
NA	TRBV7-2	once	TRBJ2-7	CASSLGHSSGRYEQYF	TGTGCCAGCAGCTTAGGACACTCATCAGGTCGATACGAGCAGTACTTC
TRBD1	TRBV2	NA	TRBJ1-2	CASSGQGDYGYTF	TGTGCCAGCAGTGGACAGGGGGACTATGGCTACACCTTC
TRBD1	TRBV5-1	few	TRBJ2-5	CASSLGQGAGVETQYF	TGCGCCAGCAGCTTGGGTCAGGGGGCAGGGGTAGAGACCCAGTACTTC
TRBD1	TRBV28	few	TRBJ1-6	CASSSRQGSSPLHF	TGTGCCAGCAGTTCTCGACAGGGGAGTTCACCCCTCCACTTT
NA	TRBV5-1	NA	TRBJ1-1	CASSPRDVTEAFF	TGCGCCAGCAGCCCCAGGGATGTCACTGAAGCTTTCTTT
NA	TRBV12-3/TRBV12-4	NA	TRBJ1-1	CASSGTMNTEAFF	TGTGCCAGCAGCGGGACAATGAACACTGAAGCTTTCTTT
TRBD1	TRBV7-2	NA	TRBJ1-3	CASSVRGQLDSGNTIYF	TGTGCCAGCAGCGTCCGGGGACAGCTTGACTCTGGAAACACCATATATTTT